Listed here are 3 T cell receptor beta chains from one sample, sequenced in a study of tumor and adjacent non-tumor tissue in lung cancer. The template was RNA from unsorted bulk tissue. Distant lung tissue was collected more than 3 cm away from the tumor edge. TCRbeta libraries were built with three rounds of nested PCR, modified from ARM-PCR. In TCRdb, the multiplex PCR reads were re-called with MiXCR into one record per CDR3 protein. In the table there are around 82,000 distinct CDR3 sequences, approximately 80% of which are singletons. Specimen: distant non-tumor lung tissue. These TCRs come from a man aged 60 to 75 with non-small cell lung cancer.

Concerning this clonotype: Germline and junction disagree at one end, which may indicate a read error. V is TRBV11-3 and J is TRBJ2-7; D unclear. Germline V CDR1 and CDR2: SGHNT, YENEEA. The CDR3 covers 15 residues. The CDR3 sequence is CASSFRTGLTYEKYF. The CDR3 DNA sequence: TGTGCCAGCAGCTTTCGTACTGGATTAACCTACGAGAAGTACTTC.

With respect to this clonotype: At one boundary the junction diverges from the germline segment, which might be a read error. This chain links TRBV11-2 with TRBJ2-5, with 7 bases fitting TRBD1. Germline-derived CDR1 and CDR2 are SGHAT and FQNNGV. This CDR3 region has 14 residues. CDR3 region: CASNSGQVLETRYF. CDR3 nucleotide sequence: TGTGCCAGTAACTCCGGACAGGTTCTGGAGACCCGGTACTTC.

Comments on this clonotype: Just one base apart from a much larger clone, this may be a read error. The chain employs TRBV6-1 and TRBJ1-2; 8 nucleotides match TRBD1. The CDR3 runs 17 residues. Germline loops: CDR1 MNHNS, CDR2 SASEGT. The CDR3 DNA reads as TGTGCCAACAGTGAAGGGACAGGCTCAAGCTCGAGTTATGGCTACACCTTC. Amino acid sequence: CANSEGTGSSSSYGYTF.